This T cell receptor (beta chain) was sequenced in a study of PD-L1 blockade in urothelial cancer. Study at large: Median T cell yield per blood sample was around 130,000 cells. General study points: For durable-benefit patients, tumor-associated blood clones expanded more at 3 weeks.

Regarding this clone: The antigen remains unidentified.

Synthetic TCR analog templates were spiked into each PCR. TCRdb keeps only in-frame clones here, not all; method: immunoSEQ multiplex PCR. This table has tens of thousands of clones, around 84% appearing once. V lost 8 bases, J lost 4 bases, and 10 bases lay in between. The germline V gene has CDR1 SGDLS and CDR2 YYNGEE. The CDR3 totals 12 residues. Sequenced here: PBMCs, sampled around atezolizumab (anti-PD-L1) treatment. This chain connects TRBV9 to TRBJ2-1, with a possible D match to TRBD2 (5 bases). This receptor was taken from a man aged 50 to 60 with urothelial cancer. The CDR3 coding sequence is TGTGCCAGTGCGGACTTTTACAATGAGCAGTTCTTC. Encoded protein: CASADFYNEQFF.